The 4 T cell receptor beta chains presented below share a single source sample, sequenced in a study of regulatory T cells in long-lasting Graves disease. To make TCR beta libraries, researchers used iRepertoire HTBI primers and Arm-PCR of CDR3 regions. TCRdb reprocessed the multiplex PCR reads with MiXCR, giving one entry per CDR3 protein. The sample lists approximately 350,000 distinct CDR3 sequences, roughly 25% seen once, with 25% to 35% in the top ten. Time point here: persistent/refractory GD, antithyroid drugs over 5 years with positive TRAb. Researchers made the TCR library from RNA that was extracted from PBMCs. Material: peripheral blood mononuclear cells (PBMCs), obtained when the disease was refractory, from a patient treated with antithyroid drugs. These receptors originate from a woman aged 35 to 49 with Graves disease.

The chain employs TRBV5-1 and TRBJ2-6, with D tentatively TRBD1 (6 bases). The V end was cut by 0 bases, the J end by 10 bases, with 17 bases between. The CDR3 runs 16 residues. Looked up from germline, CDR1 is SGHRS and CDR2 is YFSETQ. In nucleotides, the CDR3 is TGCGCCAGCAGCTTGGCTGGTGGGGGCACCGTTAACGTCCTGACTTTC. Its translation is CASSLAGGGTVNVLTF.

This chain connects TRBV5-1 to TRBJ2-5, with 14 bases identical to TRBD2. This CDR3 has 16 amino acids. V was clipped by 2 bases and J by 4 bases; unmatched bases: 4. Germline V gene sequence: CDR1 SGHRS, CDR2 YFSETQ. CDR3 region: CASSLPGLAGVETQYF. CDR3 in DNA: TGCGCCAGCAGCTTACCGGGACTAGCGGGAGTAGAGACCCAGTACTTC. The complete variable domain, with remaining parts taken from reference TRBV5-1 and TRBJ2-5, reads KAGVTQTPRYLIKTRGQQVTLSCSPISGHRSVSWYQQTPGQGLQFLFEYFSETQRNKGNFPGRFSGRQFSNSRSEMNVSTLELGDSALYLCASSLPGLAGVETQYFGPGTRLLVL.

In its sample, this clonotype was seen a few times. Here the CDR3 DNA reads TGCAGTGCTCAACCGACGGGGTTACAAGAGACCCAGTACTTC. It yields the protein CSAQPTGLQETQYF. This chain links TRBV20-1 with TRBJ2-5; D perhaps matches TRBD2 (5 bases). V shed 5 bases and J shed 2 bases, with 15 bases lying between them. Per the germline V gene, CDR1 is DFQATT and CDR2 is SNEGSKA (reference sequence). The CDR3 is made up of 14 amino acids.

Concerning this clonotype: A read error is possible here, since a much larger clone lies one base away. This sequence joins TRBV6-2 or TRBV6-3 and TRBJ1-4; D not certain. Trimming removed 7 bases from V and 6 bases from J, with 15 bases in between. Germline CDR1 reads MNHEY; CDR2 reads SVGEGT. CDR3 length: 14 residues. CDR3 sequence: CASMLTSTDEKLFF. DNA for the CDR3: TGTGCCAGCATGCTGACAAGCACTGATGAAAAACTGTTTTTT.